By share, the clone carrying this T cell receptor beta chain counts as medium-sized (0.01 to 0.1%). The antigen is not known. The record originates from a study of spatial heterogeneity in lung cancer. As to time point: sample taken at primary tumor resection. V was cut by 7 bases and J by 2 bases, with 14 bases left in between. Germline V CDR1 and CDR2: LNHDA, SQIVND (reference sequence). The length of the CDR3 is 14 residues. General study results and limits: It was found that expanded intratumoral alpha and beta TCR counts tracked tumor mutation counts.

A single record per CDR3 protein comes from TCRdb applying MiXCR to the 5' RACE reads. Altogether fewer than 6,500 distinct CDR3 sequences are present, about 8.8% being singletons, with the ten largest covering approximately 28%. This chain connects TRBV19 to TRBJ1-2; unclear D gene. This TCR was sampled from a female donor with early-stage non-small cell lung cancer. The sample was lung tumor tissue, taken at surgery. The CDR3 loop reads CASNRRTANYGYTF. For the CDR3, the DNA is TGTGCCAGTAATAGAAGGACGGCGAACTATGGCTACACCTTC.